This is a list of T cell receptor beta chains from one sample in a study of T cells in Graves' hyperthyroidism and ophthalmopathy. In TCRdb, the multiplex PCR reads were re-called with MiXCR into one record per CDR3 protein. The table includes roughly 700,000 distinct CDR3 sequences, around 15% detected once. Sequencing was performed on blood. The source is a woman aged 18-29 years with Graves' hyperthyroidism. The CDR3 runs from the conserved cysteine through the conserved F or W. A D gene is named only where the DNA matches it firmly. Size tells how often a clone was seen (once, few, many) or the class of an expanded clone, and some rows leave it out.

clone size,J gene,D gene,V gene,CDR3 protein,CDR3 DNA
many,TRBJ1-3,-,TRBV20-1,CSARVVSGNTIYF,TGCAGTGCTAGAGTTGTGTCTGGAAACACCATATATTTT
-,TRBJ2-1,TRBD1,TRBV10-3,CAISGPGQGTAGHYNEQFF,TGTGCCATCAGTGGCCCGGGACAGGGGACAGCGGGACACTACAATGAGCAGTTCTTC
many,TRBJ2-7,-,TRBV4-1,CASSPRTSPYEQYF,TGCGCCAGCAGCCCAAGGACTTCACCCTACGAGCAGTACTTC
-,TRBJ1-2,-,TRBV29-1,CSVRPTTGYGYTF,TGCAGCGTTCGCCCTACTACCGGCTATGGCTACACCTTC
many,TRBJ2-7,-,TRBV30,CAWRENRGGTYEQYF,TGTGCCTGGAGGGAAAACAGGGGGGGGACCTACGAGCAGTACTTC
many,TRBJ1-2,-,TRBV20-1,CSARWTYGYTF,TGCAGTGCTAGGTGGACATATGGCTACACCTTC
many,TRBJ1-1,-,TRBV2,CASSRGISLTEAFF,TGTGCCAGCAGTCGGGGTATCTCCCTCACTGAAGCTTTCTTT
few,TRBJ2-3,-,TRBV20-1,CSASHILLGTDTQYF,TGCAGTGCTAGCCACATCCTTCTAGGGACAGATACGCAGTATTTT
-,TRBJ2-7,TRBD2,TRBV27,CASSLSEAGQGSEQYF,TGTGCCAGCAGTTTATCGGAAGCGGGGCAGGGTAGCGAGCAGTACTTC
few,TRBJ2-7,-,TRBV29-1,CSVDSPDSYEQYF,TGCAGCGTTGATAGTCCAGACTCCTACGAGCAGTACTTC
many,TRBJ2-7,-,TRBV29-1,CSVGGSEQYF,TGCAGCGTAGGGGGGAGCGAGCAGTACTTC
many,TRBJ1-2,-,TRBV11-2,CASSSTFGYTF,TGTGCCAGCAGCTCCACCTTTGGCTACACCTTC
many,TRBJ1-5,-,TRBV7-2,CASSLNSLSNQPQHF,TGTGCCAGCAGCTTAAACAGTCTTAGCAATCAGCCCCAGCATTTT
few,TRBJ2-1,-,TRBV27,CASSSNSLLNEQFF,TGTGCCAGCAGTAGTAATTCTCTCCTCAATGAGCAGTTCTTC
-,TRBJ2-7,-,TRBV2,CASTEGVSYEQYF,TGTGCCAGCACCGAGGGGGTTTCCTACGAGCAGTACTTC
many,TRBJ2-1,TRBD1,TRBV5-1,CASSLGDRVHNEQFF,TGCGCCAGCAGCTTGGGGGACAGGGTCCACAATGAGCAGTTCTTC